A selection of T cell receptor beta chains follows, all from one sample in a study of blood T cell repertoires in COVID-19. The data were produced by immunoSEQ multiplex PCR, yet TCRdb's version contains in-frame clones alone and is incomplete. The sample yields more than 400,000 clones, approximately 85% seen once. The sequenced sample consisted of peripheral blood. The receptors come from a human donor in a cohort sampled during active COVID-19. CDR3s include the opening cysteine and the closing phenylalanine or tryptophan. A D gene is named only where the DNA matches it firmly. Clone size is stated in some rows and not others, as once, few, many or a class when expanded.

j_gene | d_gene | v_gene | abundance | CDR3nt | CDR3aa
TRBJ1-4 | TRBD1 | TRBV19 | - | TGTGCCAGTAGTCCGGGACGGGCAGGGGGCAAGTATGAAAAACTGTTTTTT | CASSPGRAGGKYEKLFF
TRBJ1-5 | - | TRBV19 | - | TGTGCCAGTAGTATCCTGGCCGGCAATCAGCCCCAGCATTTT | CASSILAGNQPQHF
TRBJ2-1 | - | TRBV4-1 | - | TGCGCCAGCAGCCAAGATTGGGGGGAGAGCTACAATGAGCAGTTCTTC | CASSQDWGESYNEQFF
TRBJ2-2 | - | TRBV28 | - | TGTGCCAGCAGTTTAATCACTAACACCGGGGAGCTGTTTTTT | CASSLITNTGELFF
TRBJ2-7 | TRBD1 | TRBV23-1 | - | TGCGCCAGCAGTCTCGGGACAGGGAGACACGAGCAGTACTTC | CASSLGTGRHEQYF
TRBJ2-7 | - | TRBV27 | - | TGTGCCAGCAGTTTAGTATCAGGGTCTTTTCGGAACGAGCAGTACTTC | CASSLVSGSFRNEQYF
TRBJ2-5 | TRBD2 | TRBV30 | - | TGTGCCTGGAGTGCCCCGGGACTAGCTTTCGAGACCCAGTACTTC | CAWSAPGLAFETQYF
TRBJ1-5 | - | TRBV27 | - | TGTGCCAGCAGTCGCCAAGGGGGGGCTCGGCAGCCCCAGCATTTT | CASSRQGGARQPQHF
TRBJ1-2 | TRBD1 | TRBV18 | - | TGTGCCAGCTCACCTGACAGGGAAGTCTATGGCTACACCTTC | CASSPDREVYGYTF
TRBJ2-7 | - | TRBV29-1 | - | TGCAGCGTTGAACCACAAAGGGAGGACACAGCCTACGAGCAGTACTTC | CSVEPQREDTAYEQYF
TRBJ2-7 | - | TRBV29-1 | - | TGCAGCGTTGAAGGGGGGCAGGGTTCCTACGAGCAGTACTTC | CSVEGGQGSYEQYF
TRBJ2-3 | - | TRBV7-6 | - | TGTGCCAGCAGCCCCCAACTCTTGAGCACAGATACGCAGTATTTT | CASSPQLLSTDTQYF
TRBJ2-3 | TRBD2 | TRBV19 | - | TGTGCCAGTAGTATCGGACTAGCGGGAGGAACAGATACGCAGTATTTT | CASSIGLAGGTDTQYF
TRBJ1-3 | - | TRBV7-2 | - | TGTGCCAGCACCCCTCTGGGGGGAGGAAACACCATATATTTT | CASTPLGGGNTIYF
TRBJ1-5 | TRBD1 | TRBV2 | - | TGTGCCAGCAGCCAAACCAGGACAGGGGGCGATCAGCCCCAGCATTTT | CASSQTRTGGDQPQHF
TRBJ1-4 | TRBD1 | TRBV5-4 | - | TGTGCCAGCAGCCCGGGACAGCTCCTAGCAACTAATGAAAAACTGTTTTTT | CASSPGQLLATNEKLFF
TRBJ2-7 | - | TRBV5-4 | - | TGTGCCAGCAGCCTCCCCTTGTCCGACGAGCAGTACTTC | CASSLPLSDEQYF
TRBJ2-3 | - | TRBV3-1/TRBV3-2 | - | TGTGCCAGCAGCCAAGCCGGTGACGAAGCGGAGCAGTATTTT | CASSQAGDEAEQYF
TRBJ2-2 | TRBD2 | TRBV11-2 | once | TGTGCCAGCAGCTTAGTACTAGCGGGAGCCTCGAACACCGGGGAGCTGTTTTTT | CASSLVLAGASNTGELFF
TRBJ2-5 | - | TRBV12-3/TRBV12-4 | - | TGTGCCAGCAGTCCGAGGAGGCGGGAGACCCAGTACTTC | CASSPRRRETQYF
TRBJ1-3 | - | TRBV6-5 | - | TGTGCCAGCAGTAGCGGAACCTCTGGAAACACCATATATTTT | CASSSGTSGNTIYF
TRBJ1-4 | - | TRBV30 | - | TGTGCCTGGACCCGAGGCATCCTCTCAACTAATGAAAAACTGTTTTTT | CAWTRGILSTNEKLFF
TRBJ1-1 | - | TRBV3-1/TRBV3-2 | - | TGTGCCAGCAGCCAAGTAGGGGGAGTGAACACTGAAGCTTTCTTT | CASSQVGGVNTEAFF
TRBJ1-2 | TRBD1 | TRBV19 | - | TGTGCCAGTAGTACAGGGGGAAACTATGGCTACACCTTC | CASSTGGNYGYTF
TRBJ2-3 | TRBD2 | TRBV6-6 | - | TGTGCCAGCAGAGATAGCGGGAGAGCAGATACGCAGTATTTT | CASRDSGRADTQYF
TRBJ1-6 | - | TRBV28 | few | TGTGCCAGCGCGGGGCCGAGGGTTAATTCACCCCTCCACTTT | CASAGPRVNSPLHF
TRBJ2-7 | TRBD2 | TRBV11-2 | - | TGTGCCAGCAGCTTAAGCACTAGCGATCGCTACGAGCAGTACTTC | CASSLSTSDRYEQYF
TRBJ2-7 | TRBD2 | TRBV4-3 | few | TGCGCCAGCAGCCAAGGGGCTAGCGGGACCCACGAGCAGTACTTC | CASSQGASGTHEQYF
TRBJ1-1 | - | TRBV2 | - | TGTGCCAGCACAACAGACCAAAACACTGAAGCTTTCTTT | CASTTDQNTEAFF
TRBJ2-1 | TRBD1 | TRBV5-1 | - | TGCGCCAGCAGCTTAACAGGGGGCGCAATAAATGAGCAGTTCTTC | CASSLTGGAINEQFF
TRBJ1-2 | TRBD1 | TRBV30 | - | TGTGCCTGGAGTGGCAGCCGGGACAGTAACTATGGCTACACCTTC | CAWSGSRDSNYGYTF
TRBJ2-1 | TRBD1 | TRBV28 | - | TGTGCCAGCAGTCGACAGGGGGCCTACAATGAGCAGTTCTTC | CASSRQGAYNEQFF
TRBJ1-1 | - | TRBV27 | - | TGTGCCAGCAGTCCTAGGGGACTACCGAACACTGAAGCTTTCTTT | CASSPRGLPNTEAFF
TRBJ2-5 | TRBD2 | TRBV28 | few | TGTGCCAGCAGGTTAGCGGGAGAGAGGGAGACCCAGTACTTC | CASRLAGERETQYF
TRBJ2-7 | - | TRBV20-1 | - | TGCAGTGCTAGAGGCGCACAGGAGCAGTACTTC | CSARGAQEQYF
TRBJ1-2 | - | TRBV25-1 | - | TGTGCCAGCAGTGACAGGGCTAACTATGGCTACACCTTC | CASSDRANYGYTF
TRBJ2-7 | TRBD1 | TRBV7-9 | - | TGTGCCAGCAGCTCAGGACAGGGCCCCTACGAGCAGTACTTC | CASSSGQGPYEQYF
TRBJ2-5 | TRBD1 | TRBV6-6 | - | TGTGCCAGCAGTTCTTTCTCGGACAGGGCGGTGGAGACCCAGTACTTC | CASSSFSDRAVETQYF
TRBJ2-2 | TRBD2 | TRBV29-1 | - | TGCAGCGTTGAAAGGACTAGCGGGAGCGTGAACACCGGGGAGCTGTTTTTT | CSVERTSGSVNTGELFF
TRBJ1-3 | TRBD1 | TRBV30 | - | TGTGCCTGGAGTGGTTCAACAGGGGACCCCTATGGAAACACCATATATTTT | CAWSGSTGDPYGNTIYF
TRBJ2-3 | TRBD2 | TRBV7-2 | - | TGTGCCAGCAGCCCGGGACTAGCGGGAGGAACAGATACGCAGTATTTT | CASSPGLAGGTDTQYF
TRBJ2-7 | TRBD1 | TRBV30 | few | TGTGCCTGGAGTTCCCAGGGGGCCTACGAGCAGTACTTC | CAWSSQGAYEQYF
TRBJ2-1 | TRBD2 | TRBV7-3 | - | TGTGCCAGCAGCTCCAGCGGGAGTGGGTACAATGAGCAGTTCTTC | CASSSSGSGYNEQFF
TRBJ1-5 | TRBD1 | TRBV19 | many | TGTGCCAGTAGTTCTCGGACAGGGGGCGGAGGCAATCAGCCCCAGCATTTT | CASSSRTGGGGNQPQHF
TRBJ2-1 | TRBD2 | TRBV6-4 | - | TGTGCCAGAGGTACTAGCGACCACAATGAGCAGTTCTTC | CARGTSDHNEQFF
TRBJ2-3 | TRBD2 | TRBV5-4 | once | TGTGCCAGCAGCGCGGGACTAGCGTCCAGAGATACGCAGTATTTT | CASSAGLASRDTQYF
TRBJ1-1 | TRBD1 | TRBV18 | - | TGTGCCAGCTCACCGCCACGGCGAAGGGGGCTGGACACTGAAGCTTTCTTT | CASSPPRRRGLDTEAFF
TRBJ1-5 | - | TRBV18 | - | TGTGCCAGCTCACCAGTCAGGGTAGAGAATCAGCCCCAGCATTTT | CASSPVRVENQPQHF
TRBJ1-5 | - | TRBV18 | - | TGTGCCAGCTCACGATTAATACAGGGTCGGCAGCCCCAGCATTTT | CASSRLIQGRQPQHF
TRBJ2-7 | TRBD2 | TRBV5-8 | - | TGTGCCAGCAGCTTTAGCGGGAGATCCTACGAGCAGTACTTC | CASSFSGRSYEQYF
TRBJ1-2 | TRBD1 | TRBV28 | - | TGTGCCAGCAGTTTCCCGGGACAGGGAGGCTATGGCTACACCTTC | CASSFPGQGGYGYTF
TRBJ2-1 | TRBD1 | TRBV19 | once | TGTGCCAGTACTCCCGGCTGGGACAGGTACTCCTACAATGAGCAGTTCTTC | CASTPGWDRYSYNEQFF
TRBJ2-3 | TRBD2 | TRBV19 | - | TGTGCCAGTAGTCTCCCGGGAGGAAGGGATACGCAGTATTTT | CASSLPGGRDTQYF